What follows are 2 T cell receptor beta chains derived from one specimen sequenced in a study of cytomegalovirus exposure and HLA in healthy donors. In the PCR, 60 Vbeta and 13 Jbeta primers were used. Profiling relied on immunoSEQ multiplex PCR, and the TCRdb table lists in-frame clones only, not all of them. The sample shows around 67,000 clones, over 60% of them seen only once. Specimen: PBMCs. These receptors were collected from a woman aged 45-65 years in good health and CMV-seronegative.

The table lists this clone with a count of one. The chain's CDR3 is CASSETAGPDTQYF. The CDR3 DNA follows: TGTGCCAGCAGTGAGACGGCGGGTCCAGATACGCAGTATTTT. The chain combines TRBV2 with TRBJ2-3; a possible D gene is TRBD2 (5 bases). The V end was cut by 3 bases, the J end by 4 bases, with 11 bases between. Germline V gene sequence: CDR1 SNHLY, CDR2 FYNNEI. There are 14 residues in the CDR3.

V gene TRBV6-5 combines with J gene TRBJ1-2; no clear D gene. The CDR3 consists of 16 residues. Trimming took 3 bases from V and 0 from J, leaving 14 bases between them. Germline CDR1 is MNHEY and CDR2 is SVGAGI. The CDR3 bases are TGTGCCAGCAGTTATGGCCAACGATTCGCTAACTATGGCTACACCTTC. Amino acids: CASSYGQRFANYGYTF.